This passage covers 28 T cell receptor beta chains from one sample sequenced in a study of control samples from healthy donors and cancer patients. TCRdb's copy holds only in-frame clones and misses some; the assay was immunoSEQ multiplex PCR. The table includes roughly 26,000 clones, around 85% detected once. The sequencing sample was made of PBMCs. These TCRs come from an older woman with head and neck cancer.

This rearrangement joins TRBV9 to TRBJ2-1, with TRBD1 matching over 8 bases. The V segment lost 1 base and the J segment 7 bases; nucleotides outside the gene matches: 7. The V gene's germline CDR1 is SGDLS and CDR2 YYNGEE. The CDR3 has 15 amino acids. The CDR3, as DNA: TGTGCCAGCAGCGTACAGGGGGCCCTTATGAATGAGCAGTTCTTC. It encodes CASSVQGALMNEQFF.

This clone was seen more than once but under ten times. This chain uses TRBV7-2 with TRBJ2-7; 10 bases are a match to TRBD2. Germline assignment: CDR1 SGHTA and CDR2 FQGNSA. J was trimmed by 4 bases and V by 3 bases; bases with no gene match: 0. The CDR3 has 13 amino acids. The CDR3: CASSLTSGYEQYF. The CDR3 coding sequence is TGTGCCAGCAGCTTGACTAGCGGGTACGAGCAGTACTTC.

This clone occurred once. The rearrangement links TRBV25-1 to TRBJ1-1, with 8 bases fitting TRBD1. Germline trimming cut 4 bases from V and 4 bases from J; bases unmatched to any gene: 5. The CDR3 extends over 14 amino acids. Germline loops: CDR1 MGHDK, CDR2 SYGVNS. The CDR3 loop reads CASSADRGFTEAFF. The CDR3 nucleotides are TGTGCCAGCAGTGCCGACAGGGGCTTCACTGAAGCTTTCTTT.

The chain carries TRBV11-2 and TRBJ2-1; perhaps TRBD2 as D (6 bases). The germline gives CDR1 SGHAT, CDR2 FQNNGV. V was cut by 2 bases and J by 10 bases, with 15 bases left in between. The CDR3 has 14 amino acids. The CDR3 sequence is CASSLPPGDPEQFF. CDR3 DNA sequence: TGTGCCAGCAGCTTACCACCGGGAGACCCGGAGCAGTTCTTC.

The V and J genes are TRBV5-1 and TRBJ2-5; TRBD2 matches at 13 bases. CDR3 length equals 15 residues. Trimming took 3 bases from V and 4 from J; bases not matched to a gene: 3. Germline-derived CDR1 and CDR2 are SGHRS and YFSETQ. The CDR3 DNA reads as TGCGCCAGCAGCTGGAGGACTAGCGGGGGAGAGACCCAGTACTTC. Its protein product is CASSWRTSGGETQYF.

Details on this clone: The junction shows a germline mismatch at one end, possibly a read error. The chain carries TRBV12-5 and TRBJ1-2, with 9 positions matching TRBD1. CDR1 LGHNT and CDR2 FRNRAP come from the germline V gene. CDR3 length equals 19 residues. The CDR3 DNA sequence: TGTGCTAGTGGTTTGGGATCTAAGGGACAGGGTCATGAAGGCTATGGCCACACCTTC. Its translation: CASGLGSKGQGHEGYGHTF.

The rearrangement joins TRBV7-3 to TRBJ1-1; 8 nucleotides match TRBD1. The CDR3 is 14 amino acids. The germline V gene encodes CDR1 SGHTA and CDR2 FQGTGA. V dropped 5 bases and J dropped 1; count of bases not matched to a gene: 3. The CDR3 protein is CASSQGQANTEAFF. CDR3 DNA sequence: TGTGCCAGCAGCCAGGGACAGGCGAACACTGAAGCTTTCTTT.

The CDR3 reads CASSFRSWVLTAKNIQYF. Here the CDR3 DNA reads TGTGCCAGCAGCTTTAGGAGTTGGGTCTTGACGGCCAAAAACATTCAGTACTTC. The chain is built from TRBV5-8 and TRBJ2-4; D not certain. Per the germline V gene, CDR1 is SGHTS and CDR2 is YDEGEE. The CDR3 is made up of 18 amino acids. V shed 2 bases and J shed 1 base, with 19 bases lying between them.

The rearrangement links TRBV7-3 to TRBJ2-1, with D perhaps TRBD1 or TRBD2 (5 bases each). The CDR3 sequence is 13 residues long. The V and J ends lost 2 bases and 7 bases respectively, with 9 bases between them. CDR1 SGHTA and CDR2 FQGTGA come from the germline V gene. CDR3 sequence: CASSLSGANEQFF. DNA for the CDR3: TGTGCCAGCAGCTTATCCGGGGCAAATGAGCAGTTCTTC.

The chain recombines TRBV5-4 with TRBJ1-1, with 8 bases lining up with TRBD1. Trimming removed 4 bases from V and 6 bases from J; junction bases left unmatched: 11. The germline CDR1 and CDR2 sequences are SGHNT and YYREEE (reference sequence). This CDR3 comprises 15 residues. CDR3 residues: CASSQGAQGTPEAFF. The CDR3 nucleotides are TGTGCCAGCAGCCAGGGGGCACAGGGTACCCCTGAAGCTTTCTTT.

In its sample, this clone was seen a few times. The chain is built from TRBV19 and TRBJ2-7; D not resolved. CDR3 size: 14 residues. Germline loops: CDR1 LNHDA, CDR2 SQIVND (reference sequence). The V end lost 4 bases, the J end lost 5 bases, and 15 bases lay between the germline ends. As DNA, the CDR3 is TGTGCCAGTAGTACCCCCGGCGAGACCGACGAGCAGTACTTC. Protein product: CASSTPGETDEQYF.

The J gene is TRBJ1-1, the V gene TRBV11-2, with D uncertain. This CDR3 has 14 amino acids. The germline V and J ends were trimmed by 2 bases and 1 base, with 8 bases remaining between them. Germline V CDR1 and CDR2: SGHAT, FQNNGV. The chain's CDR3 is CASSLRARNTEAFF. CDR3 nucleotides: TGTGCCAGCAGCTTACGAGCCAGGAACACTGAAGCTTTCTTT.

The V and J genes are TRBV5-4 and TRBJ2-4; 10 nucleotides agree with TRBD2. The CDR3 extends over 16 amino acids. V dropped 1 base and J dropped 1; count of bases not matched to a gene: 2. Germline values: CDR1 SGHNT, CDR2 YYREEE (reference sequence). The CDR3 loop reads CASSLNSGGAKNIQYF. CDR3 DNA: TGTGCCAGCAGCTTGAATAGCGGGGGGGCCAAAAACATTCAGTACTTC.

In its sample, this clone was seen once. V and J are TRBV18 and TRBJ2-7; 11 bases align to TRBD1. The ends lost 4 bases at V and 3 bases at J; junction bases unmatched: 8. The CDR3 length is 16 residues. In germline, CDR1 is KGHSH, CDR2 LQKENI. The CDR3 sequence: CASSQSLDRGHYEQYF. For the CDR3, the DNA is TGTGCCAGCTCACAAAGCCTGGACAGGGGGCACTACGAGCAGTACTTC.

The rearrangement links TRBV12-3 or TRBV12-4 to TRBJ2-1, with a tentative D call TRBD2 (6 bases). V gave up 3 bases and J gave up 7 bases, with 10 bases separating them. This CDR3 has 13 residues. CDR3 sequence reads: CASSLLGGNEQFF. The CDR3, as DNA: TGTGCCAGCAGTTTGTTGGGAGGAAATGAGCAGTTCTTC.

In this sample, this clone turned up once. V usage is TRBV14 and J usage is TRBJ1-5; D remains ambiguous. V was pared by 3 bases and J by 7 bases, with 10 bases between. The germline CDR1 and CDR2 sequences are SGHDN and FVKESK. This CDR3 comprises 13 residues. The CDR3 loop is CASSQFAGQPQHF. The CDR3, as DNA: TGTGCCAGCAGCCAGTTTGCAGGCCAGCCCCAGCATTTT.

The chain is built from TRBV9 and TRBJ2-3; the D gene is possibly TRBD1 (5 bases). The germline V gene has CDR1 SGDLS and CDR2 YYNGEE. This CDR3 is 16 amino acids long. Trimming took off 0 bases at V and 0 bases at J, with 11 bases between the two ends. CDR3 residues: CASSVDPTVSTDTQYF. The CDR3 DNA follows: TGTGCCAGCAGCGTAGACCCGACAGTTAGCACAGATACGCAGTATTTT.

The chain joins TRBV19 to TRBJ2-3; D perhaps matches TRBD2 (5 bases). CDR1 is LNHDA and CDR2 is SQIVND in the germline V gene (reference sequence). Trimming took 2 bases from V and 1 from J, leaving 16 bases between them. The CDR3 length is 17 residues. CDR3 sequence: CASSISSGLIRTDTQYF. CDR3 sequence (DNA): TGTGCCAGTAGTATATCAAGCGGACTGATCCGCACAGATACGCAGTATTTT.

The chain couples TRBV6-5 to TRBJ2-7, with D perhaps TRBD2 (6 bases). V lost 8 bases and J 0 bases, leaving 17 bases between the germline ends. CDR1 and CDR2 from the germline V gene are MNHEY and SVGAGI. This CDR3 is built from 15 residues. CDR3 nucleotides: TGTGCCAGCGAAGCAGCCCAAGCGGGCTCCTACGAGCAGTACTTC. This encodes CASEAAQAGSYEQYF.

The chain combines TRBV7-8 with TRBJ2-7; the D gene could be TRBD1 or TRBD2 (8 bases each). Germline V gene sequence: CDR1 SGHVS, CDR2 FQNEAQ. The length of the CDR3 is 15 residues. V gave up 7 bases and J gave up 1 base, with 17 bases separating them. The CDR3 here is CASMIAGTGSYEQYF. The CDR3 DNA follows: TGTGCCAGCATGATAGCGGGGACAGGTTCCTACGAGCAGTACTTC.

The chain is built from TRBV7-2 and TRBJ1-2; D might be TRBD1 (5 bases). Germline V gene sequence: CDR1 SGHTA, CDR2 FQGNSA. The V and J ends lost 3 bases and 0 bases respectively, with 8 bases between them. There are 14 residues in the CDR3. The CDR3 loop reads CASSLPGTNYGYTF. Written as DNA, the CDR3 is TGTGCCAGCAGCTTGCCAGGGACTAACTATGGCTACACCTTC.

The rearrangement joins TRBV7-9 to TRBJ2-1; D perhaps matches TRBD2 (5 bases). Germline V gives CDR1 SEHNR, CDR2 FQNEAQ (reference sequence). This CDR3 has 16 residues. Trimming stripped 5 bases from V and 3 bases from J, with 17 bases between. The CDR3 reads CASSPLAGGDYNEQFF. In DNA, the CDR3 is TGTGCCAGCAGCCCGCTCGCGGGCGGAGACTACAATGAGCAGTTCTTC.

This chain uses TRBV5-1 with TRBJ1-2, with D tentatively TRBD1 (5 bases). Germline CDR1 reads SGHRS; CDR2 reads YFSETQ. Trimming left V 6 bases short and J 1 base short, with 16 bases between. The CDR3 runs 15 residues. The CDR3 spells CASTLSPGGNYGYTF. The CDR3 nucleotides are TGCGCCAGCACCCTATCTCCGGGGGGTAACTATGGCTACACCTTC.

The genes are TRBV5-1 and TRBJ1-1; 7 bases are shared with TRBD1. Germline values: CDR1 SGHRS, CDR2 YFSETQ. The CDR3 runs 15 residues. Unmatched junction bases numbered 10, after V lost 4 bases and J lost 4 bases. The CDR3 bases are TGCGCCAGCAGCACCGGACAGGCGCGCGGCACTGAAGCTTTCTTT. It codes for CASSTGQARGTEAFF.

V usage is TRBV7-9 and J usage is TRBJ2-3, with TRBD1 matching over 8 bases. Germline lookup yields CDR1 SEHNR and CDR2 FQNEAQ (reference sequence). V lost 5 bases to trimming and J lost 6 bases; unmatched junction nucleotides: 4. The CDR3 totals 13 residues. The CDR3: CASSPRGPDTQYF. DNA for the CDR3: TGTGCCAGCAGCCCCAGGGGGCCCGATACGCAGTATTTT.

The chain links TRBV7-2 to TRBJ2-7; D remains unclear. There are 14 residues in the CDR3. Germline V gene data show CDR1 as SGHTA and CDR2 as FQGNSA. With 5 bases removed from V and 1 base from J, the gap between germline ends came to 12 bases. The CDR3 sequence is CASSQQVGSYEQYF. In nucleotides, the CDR3 is TGTGCCAGCAGCCAGCAGGTGGGGTCCTACGAGCAGTACTTC.

The genes are TRBV6-5 and TRBJ1-1; D might be TRBD1 (6 bases). This CDR3 region has 15 residues. Trimming left V 0 bases short and J 6 bases short, with 14 bases between. Germline V gene data show CDR1 as MNHEY and CDR2 as SVGAGI. CDR3: CASSYSEEGTSEAFF. The CDR3 DNA sequence: TGTGCCAGCAGTTACTCGGAGGAGGGGACATCTGAAGCTTTCTTT.

This chain uses TRBV11-2 with TRBJ2-1; 7 nucleotides agree with TRBD2. The trim removed 5 bases at V and 4 bases at J, leaving 11 bases unmatched. Germline V gene sequence: CDR1 SGHAT, CDR2 FQNNGV. The CDR3 runs 16 residues. In nucleotides, the CDR3 is TGTGCCAGCAGCCCTCGGCGGGACTACTATTACAATGAGCAGTTCTTC. It is translated as CASSPRRDYYYNEQFF.